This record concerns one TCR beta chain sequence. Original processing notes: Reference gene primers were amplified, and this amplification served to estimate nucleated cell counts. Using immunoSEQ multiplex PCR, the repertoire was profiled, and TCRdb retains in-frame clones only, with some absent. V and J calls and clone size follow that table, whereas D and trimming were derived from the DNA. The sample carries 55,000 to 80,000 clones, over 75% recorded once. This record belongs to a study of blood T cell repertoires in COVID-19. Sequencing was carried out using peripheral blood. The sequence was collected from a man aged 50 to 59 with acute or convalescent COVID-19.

CDR3 region: CASSYSTNTEAFF. In DNA, the CDR3 is TGTGCCAGCAGTTACTCCACGAACACTGAAGCTTTCTTT. This sequence joins TRBV7-6 and TRBJ1-1; D gene ambiguous. V dropped 6 bases and J dropped 1 base, with 9 bases sitting between them. The germline gives CDR1 SGHVS, CDR2 FNYEAQ. This CDR3 region has 13 residues.